The 3 T cell receptor beta chains below were found in one sample sequenced in a study of T-cell reconstitution after alpha-beta-depleted transplantation in children. Unique molecular identifiers were built into the TCRbeta library. Each CDR3 protein is one row after TCRdb ran MiXCR on the PCR reads. This table has fewer than 550,000 distinct CDR3 sequences, approximately 10% appearing once. The material was PBMCs, mostly from graft donor cells, obtained 180 days after TCRalphabeta/CD19-depleted stem cell transplant. These receptors were taken from a female patient aged 2-15 years who had a stem cell transplant for aplastic anemia, so the T cells may come from the graft donor.

This clonotype was detected once. The gene calls are TRBV6-2 or TRBV6-3 and TRBJ1-1, with 8 bases aligning to TRBD1. V shed 10 bases, J shed 4 bases, and the junction held 8 bases outside the gene matches. Germline CDR1 is MNHEY and CDR2 is SVGEGT. This CDR3 has 13 residues. Here the CDR3 reads CATRTGSFTEAFF. The CDR3 nucleotides read TGTGCCACGAGGACAGGGTCTTTCACTGAAGCTTTCTTT.

The rearrangement joins TRBV11-1 to TRBJ2-1, with D maybe TRBD2 (6 bases). This CDR3 contains 12 residues. Trimming left V 5 bases short and J 9 bases short, with 11 bases between. From germline, CDR1 is SGHAT and CDR2 FQDESV (reference sequence). CDR3: CASSPTRSEQFF. The CDR3, as DNA: TGTGCCAGCAGCCCGACTAGAAGTGAGCAGTTCTTC.

This clonotype was counted only a few times. The genes are TRBV20-1 and TRBJ2-5, with 10 bases aligning to TRBD1. Germline CDR1 is DFQATT and CDR2 is SNEGSKA (reference sequence). V lost 6 bases and J lost 5; bases outside the gene matches: 3. The CDR3 has 12 amino acids. CDR3 region: CSAGTGEETQYF. CDR3 nucleotide sequence: TGCAGTGCCGGGACAGGGGAGGAGACCCAGTACTTC.